This TCR beta chain was identified during a study of CD8+ T cells in alopecia areata. Both CD4+ and CD8+ T cells were separated by sorting PBMCs. A word on this clone: The antigen remains unidentified.

Study results and limitations: Especially in alopecia totalis/universalis, lesional scalp showed greater clonality than normal scalp did. Shared TCR sequences were less clear between patients than in mice, possibly partly from HLA diversity. Sequenced scalp T cells also include alphabeta T cells resident in normal skin.

The length of the CDR3 is 17 residues. With 5 bases clipped from V and 4 bases from J, the junction kept 14 bases outside the gene matches. CDR1 and CDR2 (germline): SGHAT, FQNNGV. Sequencing relied on a cDNA template that was reverse transcribed from extracted RNA. TCRdb's copy holds only in-frame clones and misses some; the assay was immunoSEQ multiplex PCR. The top ten clones hold 36% of a sample with roughly 150,000 clones, approximately 56% of them seen once. The receptor was isolated from a human donor in good health. The sequencing sample was made of CD8+ T cells sorted from blood. The chain recombines TRBV11-2 with TRBJ2-1, with 7 bases that match TRBD1. The CDR3 DNA sequence: TGTGCCAGCAGCGCAAATTCCGGGACAGTCACATACAATGAGCAGTTCTTC. This encodes CASSANSGTVTYNEQFF.